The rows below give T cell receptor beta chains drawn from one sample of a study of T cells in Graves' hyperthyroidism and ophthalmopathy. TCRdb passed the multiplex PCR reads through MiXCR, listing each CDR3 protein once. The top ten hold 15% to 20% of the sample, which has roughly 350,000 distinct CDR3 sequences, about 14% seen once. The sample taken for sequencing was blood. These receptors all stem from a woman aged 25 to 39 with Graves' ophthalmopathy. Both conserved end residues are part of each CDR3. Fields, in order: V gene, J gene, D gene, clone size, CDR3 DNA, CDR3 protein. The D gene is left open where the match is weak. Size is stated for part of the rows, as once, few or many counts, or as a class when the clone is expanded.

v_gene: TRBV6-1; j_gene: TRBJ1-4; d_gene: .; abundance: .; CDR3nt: TGTGCCAGCAGTCAGAGACCTCCTAATGAAAAACTGTTTTTT; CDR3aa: CASSQRPPNEKLFF
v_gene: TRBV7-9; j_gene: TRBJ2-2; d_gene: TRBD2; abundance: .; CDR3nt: TGTGCCAGCAGCTTATACAGACGACTAGCGGGGGCCGGGGAGCTGTTTTTT; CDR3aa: CASSLYRRLAGAGELFF
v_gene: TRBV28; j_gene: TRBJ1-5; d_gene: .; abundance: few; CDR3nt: TGTGCCAGCGGTTCGGGACCAAGGCAGCCCCAGCATTTT; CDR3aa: CASGSGPRQPQHF
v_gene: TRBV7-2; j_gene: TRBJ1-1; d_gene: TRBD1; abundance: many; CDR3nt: TGTGCCAGCAGCGTCGACAGGGGGCGGTCTGAAGCTTTCTTT; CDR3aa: CASSVDRGRSEAFF
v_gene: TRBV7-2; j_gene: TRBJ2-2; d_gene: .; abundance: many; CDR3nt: TGTGCCAGCAGCTCCTCGTCCGGCACCGGGGAGCTGTTTTTT; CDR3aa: CASSSSSGTGELFF
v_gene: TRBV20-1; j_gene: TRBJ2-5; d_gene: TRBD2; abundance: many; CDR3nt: TGCAGTGCTAGTCCCATAGGTAGCGGGGGGACCCAACAAGAGACCCAGTACTTC; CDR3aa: CSASPIGSGGTQQETQYF
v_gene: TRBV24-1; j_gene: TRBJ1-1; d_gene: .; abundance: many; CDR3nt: TGTGCCACCAGTGATCCGAGGGGTACTGAAGCTTTCTTT; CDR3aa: CATSDPRGTEAFF
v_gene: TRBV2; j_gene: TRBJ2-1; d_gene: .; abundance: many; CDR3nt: TGTGCCAGCGGCCAGCAGTTCTTC; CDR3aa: CASGQQFF
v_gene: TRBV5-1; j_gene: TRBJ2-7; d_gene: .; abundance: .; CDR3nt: TGCGCCAGCAGCTCCGCAGGGATAGGGCTCTACGAGCAGTACTTC; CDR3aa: CASSSAGIGLYEQYF
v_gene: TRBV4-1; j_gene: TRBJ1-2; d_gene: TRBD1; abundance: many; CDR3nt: TGCGCCAGCAGCCAAGACTCGACAGGGTCGTCCTATGGCTACACCTTC; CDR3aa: CASSQDSTGSSYGYTF
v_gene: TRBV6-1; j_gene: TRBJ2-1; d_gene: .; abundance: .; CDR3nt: TGTGCCAGCAGTGGGGGGTGGGGAGGCAATGAGCAGTTCTTC; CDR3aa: CASSGGWGGNEQFF
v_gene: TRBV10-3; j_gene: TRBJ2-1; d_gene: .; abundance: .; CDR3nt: TGTGCCATCAGTGAGACGGGGACCTCCTACAATGAGCAGTTCTTC; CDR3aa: CAISETGTSYNEQFF
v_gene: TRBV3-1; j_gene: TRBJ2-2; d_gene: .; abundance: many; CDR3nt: TGTGCCAGCAGCCAAGCTCGGATAGCTGGTCTCACCGGGGAGCTGTTTTTT; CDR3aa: CASSQARIAGLTGELFF
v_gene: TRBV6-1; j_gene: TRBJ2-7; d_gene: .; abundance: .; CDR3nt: TGTGCCAGTGTGAGGGAAGGCTCCTACGAGCAGTACTTC; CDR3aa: CASVREGSYEQYF
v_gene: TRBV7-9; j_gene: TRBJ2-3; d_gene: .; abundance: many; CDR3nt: TGTGCCAGCAGCTTAGCGGATGTGACTGGTCCGATTAGCACAGATACGCAGTATTTT; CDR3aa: CASSLADVTGPISTDTQYF
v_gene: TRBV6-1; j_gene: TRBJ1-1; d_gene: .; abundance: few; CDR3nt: TGTGCCAGCAGTGAATATGGGGCGGGGGGCAACACTGAAGCTTTCTTT; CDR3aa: CASSEYGAGGNTEAFF
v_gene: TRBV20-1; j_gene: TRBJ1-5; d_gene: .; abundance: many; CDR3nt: TGCAGTGCAGAAGAGGGGGGTTCGAGCAATCAGCCCCAGCATTTT; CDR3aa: CSAEEGGSSNQPQHF